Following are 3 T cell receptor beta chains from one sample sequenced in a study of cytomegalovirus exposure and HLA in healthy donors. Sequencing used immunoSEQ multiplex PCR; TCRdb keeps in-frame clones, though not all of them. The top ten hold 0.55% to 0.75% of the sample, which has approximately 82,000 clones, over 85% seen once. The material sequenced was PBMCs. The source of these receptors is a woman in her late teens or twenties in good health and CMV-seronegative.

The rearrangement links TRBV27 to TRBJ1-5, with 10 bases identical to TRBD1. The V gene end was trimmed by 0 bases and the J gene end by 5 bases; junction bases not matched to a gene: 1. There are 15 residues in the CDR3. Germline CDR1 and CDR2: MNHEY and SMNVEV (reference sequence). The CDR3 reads CASSLSGQGHQPQHF. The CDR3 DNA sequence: TGTGCCAGCAGTTTATCGGGACAGGGGCATCAGCCCCAGCATTTT.

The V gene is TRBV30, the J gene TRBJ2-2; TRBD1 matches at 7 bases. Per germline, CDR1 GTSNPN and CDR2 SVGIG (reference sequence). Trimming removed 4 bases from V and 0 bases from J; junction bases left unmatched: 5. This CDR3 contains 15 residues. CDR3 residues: CAWKGDRTNTGELFF. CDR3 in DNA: TGTGCCTGGAAGGGGGACAGAACGAACACCGGGGAGCTGTTTTTT.

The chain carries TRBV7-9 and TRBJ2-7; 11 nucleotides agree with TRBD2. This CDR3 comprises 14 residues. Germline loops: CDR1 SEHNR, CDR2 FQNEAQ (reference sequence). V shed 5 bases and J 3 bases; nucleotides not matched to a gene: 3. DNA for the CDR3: TGTGCCAGCAGCACCGGGACTAGCGGCTACGAGCAGTACTTC. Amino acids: CASSTGTSGYEQYF. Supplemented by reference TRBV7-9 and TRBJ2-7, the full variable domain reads DTGVSQNPRHKITKRGQNVTFRCDPISEHNRLYWYRQTLGQGPEFLTYFQNEAQLEKSRLLSDRFSAERPKGSFSTLEIQRTEQGDSAMYLCASSTGTSGYEQYFGPGTRLTVT.